A selection of T cell receptor beta chains follows, all from one sample in a study of Ad26.COV2.S vaccination and SARS-CoV-2 variants. TCRdb's table, derived via immunoSEQ multiplex PCR, lists solely in-frame clones and lacks some. The table has about half a million clones, roughly nine tenths seen once. This specimen consisted of peripheral blood, obtained in a trial of Ad26.COV2.S vaccine versus placebo. These receptor sequences come from a person between 18 and 65 years old who received the Ad26.COV2.S COVID-19 vaccine or a placebo. Each CDR3 is given with its conserved first and last residue. Each record gives: J gene, clone size, D gene, V gene, CDR3 protein, CDR3 DNA. The D gene is left open where the match is weak. Size is omitted from some rows. Given values are once, few, many or a class for expanded clones.

>TRBJ2-4|once|NA|TRBV28
CASSLPPEPQYF
TGTGCCAGCAGTTTACCTCCAGAACCCCAGTACTTC
>TRBJ1-5|NA|NA|TRBV7-8
CASSSAPPTALYSNQPQHF
TGTGCCAGCAGCTCCGCCCCTCCGACAGCGCTATATAGCAATCAGCCCCAGCATTTT
>TRBJ1-3|once|NA|TRBV19
CASRTLSGNTIYF
TGTGCCAGTAGGACACTCTCTGGAAACACCATATATTTT
>TRBJ2-1|NA|TRBD1|TRBV27
CASSLSGTGVYNEQFF
TGTGCCAGCAGTTTATCCGGGACAGGGGTCTACAATGAGCAGTTCTTC
>TRBJ2-5|NA|TRBD2|TRBV9
CASSVSSGGALETQYF
TGTGCCAGCAGCGTGTCTAGCGGGGGGGCCCTAGAGACCCAGTACTTC
>TRBJ1-6|NA|NA|TRBV28
CASTLDGSYNSPLHF
TGTGCCAGCACCCTGGACGGAAGCTATAATTCACCCCTCCACTTT
>TRBJ2-7|NA|TRBD1|TRBV5-1
CASSYSGTAPYEQYF
TGCGCCAGCAGCTACTCCGGGACAGCCCCCTACGAGCAGTACTTC
>TRBJ1-1|NA|TRBD1|TRBV28
CASRQGTEAFF
TGTGCCAGCAGACAGGGGACTGAAGCTTTCTTT
>TRBJ2-1|NA|TRBD2|TRBV15
CATSRARGSSYNEQFF
TGTGCCACCAGCAGAGCTCGCGGGAGTTCCTACAATGAGCAGTTCTTC
>TRBJ2-7|NA|TRBD2|TRBV19
CASSIGLAGGRHEQYF
TGTGCCAGTAGTATCGGACTAGCGGGGGGCCGTCACGAGCAGTACTTC
>TRBJ2-5|once|TRBD2|TRBV27
CASSLFGGDQETQYF
TGTGCCAGCAGTTTATTTGGGGGGGACCAAGAGACCCAGTACTTC
>TRBJ2-3|NA|NA|TRBV7-8
CASSLGQGGTDTQYF
TGTGCCAGCAGCTTAGGTCAGGGAGGCACAGATACGCAGTATTTT
>TRBJ2-7|few|NA|TRBV18
CASSPGGVEWYF
TGTGCCAGCTCACCGGGGGGCGTCGAGTGGTACTTC
>TRBJ1-1|NA|NA|TRBV2
CASSEGTEAFF
TGTGCCAGCAGTGAAGGGACTGAAGCTTTCTTT
>TRBJ2-1|NA|NA|TRBV18
CASSPPSHLYNEQFF
TGTGCCAGCTCCCCTCCGTCCCACCTCTACAATGAGCAGTTCTTC
>TRBJ2-3|NA|TRBD2|TRBV5-4
CASSRSTSGGTSTDTQYF
TGTGCCAGCAGCCGATCAACTAGCGGGGGGACTAGCACAGATACGCAGTATTTT
>TRBJ2-3|NA|TRBD2|TRBV5-4
CASSFSSSGTDTQYF
TGTGCCAGCAGCTTTTCGAGTAGCGGGACAGATACGCAGTATTTT
>TRBJ2-7|NA|TRBD2|TRBV28
CASSLLIGLAGIYEQYF
TGTGCCAGCAGTTTATTAATAGGGCTAGCGGGAATTTACGAGCAGTACTTC
>TRBJ1-2|once|NA|TRBV4-2
CASSPPRGEGTNYGYTF
TGTGCCAGCAGCCCCCCGCGGGGTGAAGGGACTAACTATGGCTACACCTTC
>TRBJ1-1|NA|TRBD1|TRBV9
CASRKGQGGTEAFF
TGTGCCAGCAGGAAAGGACAGGGAGGCACTGAAGCTTTCTTT
>TRBJ1-2|NA|NA|TRBV29-1
CSVYRKNNYGYTF
TGCAGCGTCTACAGGAAGAACAACTATGGCTACACCTTC
>TRBJ2-1|NA|TRBD2|TRBV2
CASSAAGLAGAYNEQFF
TGTGCCAGCAGTGCCGCGGGACTAGCGGGGGCCTACAATGAGCAGTTCTTC
>TRBJ1-1|NA|NA|TRBV4-1
CASSQRVLAVAQGLNTEAFF
TGCGCCAGCAGCCAACGCGTACTGGCTGTGGCCCAGGGCCTGAACACTGAAGCTTTCTTT
>TRBJ2-3|NA|TRBD2|TRBV4-1
CASSRSPGTSGSADTQYF
TGCGCCAGCAGCCGAAGCCCCGGGACTAGCGGGAGTGCAGATACGCAGTATTTT
>TRBJ2-7|NA|NA|TRBV4-2
CASSPRLNYEQYF
TGTGCCAGCAGCCCTCGACTGAACTACGAGCAGTACTTC
>TRBJ2-1|NA|TRBD2|TRBV9
CASSTKPTWDSGRSSYNEQFF
TGTGCCAGCAGCACAAAACCGACGTGGGATAGCGGGAGGAGCTCCTACAATGAGCAGTTCTTC
>TRBJ2-1|once|TRBD1|TRBV19
CASSPYLRDRAANEQFF
TGTGCCAGTAGTCCCTACTTGAGGGACAGGGCTGCGAATGAGCAGTTCTTC
>TRBJ2-1|NA|TRBD2|TRBV30
CAWSVRASGSSYNEQFF
TGTGCCTGGAGTGTTAGGGCTAGCGGGAGCTCCTACAATGAGCAGTTCTTC
>TRBJ2-5|NA|NA|TRBV18
CASSPGLTQQETQYF
TGTGCCAGCTCACCGGGACTGACACAGCAAGAGACCCAGTACTTC
>TRBJ2-1|NA|NA|TRBV7-3
CASSLRGGEQFF
TGTGCCAGCAGCTTAAGGGGCGGTGAGCAGTTCTTC
>TRBJ1-4|once|NA|TRBV7-8
CASSLQGTTNEKLFF
TGTGCCAGCAGCTTGCAGGGGACAACTAATGAAAAACTGTTTTTT
>TRBJ2-2|once|TRBD2|TRBV6-5
CATSPGLGLVGELFF
TGTGCCACCTCCCCGGGACTAGGTTTGGTCGGGGAGCTGTTTTTT
>TRBJ1-1|NA|NA|TRBV20-1
CSAFGTEAFF
TGCAGTGCTTTTGGTACTGAAGCTTTCTTT
>TRBJ2-5|NA|NA|TRBV7-8
CASSRDPGLQETQYF
TGTGCCAGCAGCCGGGACCCCGGACTCCAAGAGACCCAGTACTTC
>TRBJ1-1|NA|NA|TRBV19
CASSATGPEAFF
TGTGCCAGTAGTGCGACAGGCCCTGAAGCTTTCTTT
>TRBJ2-5|NA|TRBD1|TRBV28
CASSIPGGRGETQYF
TGTGCCAGCAGCATACCAGGGGGTAGGGGAGAGACCCAGTACTTC
>TRBJ1-2|once|TRBD1|TRBV29-1
CSVDSQGANPTNNYGYTF
TGCAGCGTGGATTCACAGGGGGCCAACCCGACTAATAACTATGGCTACACCTTC
>TRBJ1-2|once|NA|TRBV6-5
CASKPEHSLGYTF
TGTGCCAGCAAACCGGAGCATTCTCTTGGCTACACCTTC
>TRBJ2-5|NA|NA|TRBV5-6
CASSLVGRETQYF
TGTGCCAGCAGCTTGGTAGGGAGGGAGACCCAGTACTTC
>TRBJ2-3|once|NA|TRBV10-3
CAISGGHGTLIDTQYF
TGTGCCATCAGCGGGGGTCACGGGACGTTAATTGATACGCAGTATTTT
>TRBJ2-7|NA|NA|TRBV6-1
CASSEQGWSYEQYF
TGTGCCAGCAGTGAGCAGGGTTGGTCCTACGAGCAGTACTTC
>TRBJ2-5|NA|TRBD2|TRBV14
CASSQLAGMGQETQYF
TGTGCCAGCAGCCAACTAGCGGGGATGGGCCAAGAGACCCAGTACTTC
>TRBJ2-2|NA|TRBD1|TRBV4-3
CASSQHHRDRGRGELFF
TGCGCCAGCAGCCAACACCACCGGGACAGGGGGCGAGGTGAGCTGTTTTTT
>TRBJ2-7|few|TRBD1|TRBV7-9
CASSQTGQGAIEQYF
TGTGCCAGCAGCCAGACGGGACAGGGGGCGATCGAGCAGTACTTC
>TRBJ2-7|NA|NA|TRBV7-3
CASSPGPAYEQYF
TGTGCCAGCAGCCCCGGGCCCGCCTACGAGCAGTACTTC
>TRBJ2-7|NA|NA|TRBV29-1
CSVELRSYEQYF
TGCAGCGTTGAGCTGCGTTCCTACGAGCAGTACTTC
>TRBJ2-7|NA|NA|TRBV9
CASSSGGLPGSYEQYF
TGTGCCAGCAGCTCAGGAGGACTCCCGGGGTCCTACGAGCAGTACTTC
>TRBJ1-1|NA|NA|TRBV3-1/TRBV3-2
CASSQGWVPEAFF
TGTGCCAGCAGCCAAGGTTGGGTCCCTGAAGCTTTCTTT
>TRBJ1-2|NA|NA|TRBV28
CASSFRVYGYTF
TGTGCCAGCAGTTTTCGGGTCTATGGCTACACCTTC
>TRBJ1-4|NA|TRBD1|TRBV11-2
CASSTRDRGRLDEKLFF
TGTGCCAGCAGCACCCGGGACAGGGGGCGACTGGATGAAAAACTGTTTTTT
>TRBJ2-1|NA|NA|TRBV13
CASSLGEQGPVEQFF
TGTGCCAGCAGCTTAGGCGAACAAGGCCCCGTTGAGCAGTTCTTC
>TRBJ2-1|NA|NA|TRBV30
CAWRVQYEQFF
TGTGCCTGGAGGGTGCAGTATGAGCAGTTCTTC
>TRBJ1-2|NA|NA|TRBV6-6
CASSYTGVYGYTF
TGTGCCAGCAGTTACACGGGTGTCTATGGCTACACCTTC